The rows below give T cell receptor beta chains drawn from one sample of a study of T cell repertoires in cytomegalovirus infection. TCRdb processed the reads anew with MiXCR; each CDR3 protein has one entry. Of 550,000 to 700,000 distinct CDR3 sequences in the sample, about 40% are singletons; the top ten hold 48%. The antigens for these receptors are not known. The sample here was cultured PBMCs, taken from culture after CMV antigen stimulation. These receptors were collected from a human donor in good health (CMV status not recorded). Some clones in this sample may be carry-over from other donors' samples. CDR3s include the opening cysteine and the closing phenylalanine or tryptophan. Fields, in order: clone size, D gene, V gene, CDR3 length, J gene, CDR3 protein, CDR3 DNA. D genes are given only for firm matches. Some rows mark clone size as missing; the rest say once, few, many or name a class of expanded clone.

.,.,TRBV7-2,15,TRBJ2-1,CASSLNRGRDNEQFF,TGTGCCAGCAGCTTAAACCGGGGGCGCGACAATGAGCAGTTCTTC
few,.,TRBV10-3,13,TRBJ2-3,CATGTSSTDTQYF,TGTGCCACCGGGACGAGTAGCACAGATACGCAGTATTTT
many,TRBD2,TRBV4-1,17,TRBJ2-3,CASSQEIVGGLTDTQYF,TGCGCCAGCAGCCAAGAAATTGTGGGAGGGCTCACAGATACGCAGTATTTT
.,TRBD1,TRBV24-1,12,TRBJ2-2,CATQGDTGELFF,TGTGCCACCCAGGGGGATACCGGGGAGCTGTTTTTT
few,.,TRBV7-9,15,TRBJ2-1,CASSSPFTSTTEQFF,TGTGCCAGCAGCTCGCCCTTTACATCAACGACCGAGCAGTTCTTC
.,TRBD2,TRBV20-1,15,TRBJ2-1,CSVTTSIDSYNEQFF,TGCAGTGTTACGACTAGCATCGACTCCTACAATGAGCAGTTCTTC
.,.,TRBV12-5,12,TRBJ2-2,CASGLDTGELFF,TGTGCTAGTGGTTTGGACACCGGGGAGCTGTTTTTT
.,.,TRBV6-6,14,TRBJ1-5,CASSYGGLNQPQHF,TGTGCCAGCAGTTACGGAGGCCTCAATCAGCCCCAGCATTTT
few,.,TRBV12-3/TRBV12-4,14,TRBJ2-3,CASNYREGTDTQYF,TGTGCCAGCAACTACAGGGAAGGAACAGATACGCAGTATTTT
.,TRBD1,TRBV6-6,14,TRBJ2-5,CASSYRTGLETQYF,TGTGCCAGCAGTTACCGGACAGGGCTAGAGACCCAGTACTTC
.,.,TRBV7-9,14,TRBJ2-7,CAIGVGGEDYEQYF,TGTGCCATTGGGGTTGGGGGAGAAGACTACGAGCAGTACTTC
few,TRBD1,TRBV6-1,17,TRBJ2-7,CASSVWPRGLSGYEQYF,TGTGCCAGCAGTGTGTGGCCGAGGGGGCTGAGCGGCTACGAGCAGTACTTC
.,TRBD2,TRBV7-2,17,TRBJ2-1,CASSLVGTSGGAHEQFF,TGTGCCAGCAGCTTAGTAGGGACTAGCGGGGGGGCTCATGAGCAGTTCTTC
.,.,TRBV6-2/TRBV6-3,17,TRBJ2-3,CASSPLLLGGRRDTQYF,TGTGCCAGCAGCCCCCTCCTTTTAGGGGGGCGGAGAGATACGCAGTATTTT
few,TRBD2,TRBV28,18,TRBJ2-1,CASSPGLAGGSSYNEQFF,TGTGCCAGCAGTCCGGGACTAGCGGGAGGGAGCTCCTACAATGAGCAGTTCTTC
.,.,TRBV7-2,12,TRBJ2-5,CASGSYQETQYF,TGTGCCAGCGGCTCTTACCAAGAGACCCAGTACTTC
few,.,TRBV10-3,15,TRBJ2-1,CAISESLRSYNEQFF,TGTGCCATCAGTGAGTCCCTACGCTCCTACAATGAGCAGTTCTTC
.,.,TRBV7-2,16,TRBJ1-2,CASSLHQGRANYGYTF,TGTGCCAGCAGCTTACACCAGGGTCGGGCTAACTATGGCTACACCTTC
once,.,TRBV6-2/TRBV6-3,15,TRBJ1-5,CASSYSSREGQPQHF,TGTGCCAGCAGTTACTCGAGCAGGGAGGGTCAGCCCCAGCATTTT
.,.,TRBV27,14,TRBJ2-1,CASGPPSDYNEQFF,TGTGCCAGCGGCCCCCCAAGCGACTACAATGAGCAGTTCTTC
.,.,TRBV7-2,13,TRBJ2-5,CASSAKVRETQYF,TGTGCCAGCAGCGCCAAAGTTCGAGAGACCCAGTACTTC
.,.,TRBV7-6,14,TRBJ2-7,CASSLGDSTYEQYF,TGTGCCAGCAGCTTAGGTGATTCTACCTACGAGCAGTACTTC
.,.,TRBV4-1,14,TRBJ1-2,CASSPPRARRGYTF,TGCGCCAGCAGCCCCCCAAGGGCCCGGCGGGGCTACACCTTC
few,.,TRBV7-2,13,TRBJ2-5,CASSFQPAETQYF,TGTGCCAGCAGCTTCCAGCCCGCGGAGACCCAGTACTTC
.,.,TRBV25-1,14,TRBJ2-7,CASSEMGVPYEQYF,TGTGCCAGCAGTGAAATGGGGGTACCCTACGAGCAGTACTTC
few,.,TRBV7-2,15,TRBJ2-2,CASSSSPGATGELFF,TGTGCCAGCAGCTCCTCCCCTGGGGCCACCGGGGAGCTGTTTTTT
few,TRBD2,TRBV19,15,TRBJ2-2,CASSMVAGGTGELFF,TGTGCCAGTAGTATGGTTGCGGGAGGAACCGGGGAGCTGTTTTTT
few,.,TRBV7-2,15,TRBJ1-6,CASSLRQTNNSPLHF,TGTGCCAGCAGCTTAAGACAGACAAATAATTCACCCCTCCACTTT
.,.,TRBV7-2,15,TRBJ2-7,CASSLVGDSTYEQYF,TGTGCCAGCAGCTTAGTAGGGGACTCTACCTACGAGCAGTACTTC
.,.,TRBV7-6,15,TRBJ2-2,CASSFKGANTGELFF,TGTGCCAGCAGTTTTAAAGGGGCGAACACCGGGGAGCTGTTTTTT
few,.,TRBV12-3/TRBV12-4,15,TRBJ2-3,CASSPTQFRHGTQYF,TGTGCCAGCAGCCCTACCCAATTCAGACACGGCACGCAGTATTTT
.,.,TRBV12-3/TRBV12-4,15,TRBJ2-3,CASSLWQGRTDTQYF,TGTGCCAGCAGTTTATGGCAGGGGAGGACAGATACGCAGTATTTT
.,.,TRBV25-1,13,TRBJ2-7,CASSGVGAYEQYF,TGTGCCAGCAGTGGTGTGGGGGCCTACGAGCAGTACTTC
.,TRBD2,TRBV27,15,TRBJ2-5,CASGLAGTIGETQYF,TGTGCCAGCGGACTAGCGGGGACGATCGGAGAGACCCAGTACTTC
few,.,TRBV7-8,12,TRBJ2-7,CASSRTAGEQYF,TGTGCCAGCAGCCGGACAGCGGGCGAGCAGTACTTC
.,TRBD2,TRBV18,16,TRBJ2-1,CASSPSAREALGEQFF,TGTGCCAGCTCACCATCCGCGCGGGAGGCTCTTGGTGAGCAGTTCTTC
few,.,TRBV7-2,15,TRBJ1-5,CASSLVYLVGQPQHF,TGTGCCAGCAGCTTAGTGTACCTTGTGGGTCAGCCCCAGCATTTT
.,.,TRBV6-2/TRBV6-3,13,TRBJ2-7,CASSYYPAYEQYF,TGTGCCAGCAGTTACTACCCAGCCTACGAGCAGTACTTC
.,.,TRBV19,16,TRBJ2-7,CASSPQWGRITYEQYF,TGTGCCAGTAGCCCCCAGTGGGGGAGGATAACCTACGAGCAGTACTTC
.,TRBD2,TRBV7-2,14,TRBJ2-7,CASSQRLAGVEQYF,TGTGCCAGCAGCCAAAGGCTAGCGGGAGTCGAGCAGTACTTC
few,TRBD2,TRBV7-6,16,TRBJ2-7,CASSQGRAGDSYEQYF,TGTGCCAGCAGCCAGGGCAGGGCGGGGGACTCCTACGAGCAGTACTTC
.,.,TRBV11-2,15,TRBJ2-7,CASSTLRSDSYEQYF,TGTGCCAGCAGCACCCTCCGCTCCGACAGTTACGAGCAGTACTTC
.,.,TRBV7-8,12,TRBJ1-3,CASSLDFYTIYF,TGTGCCAGCAGTTTAGACTTTTACACCATATATTTT
.,TRBD2,TRBV7-6,17,TRBJ2-7,CASSPPGGLAGTYEQYF,TGTGCCAGCAGCCCTCCGGGGGGGCTAGCGGGAACCTACGAGCAGTACTTC
.,.,TRBV20-1,13,TRBJ1-1,CSARIDPNTEAFF,TGCAGTGCTAGGATCGACCCGAACACTGAAGCTTTCTTT
many,.,TRBV7-8,17,TRBJ1-3,CASSLPGRGASGNTIYF,TGTGCCAGCAGCCTCCCGGGCCGGGGGGCCTCTGGAAACACCATATATTTT
.,.,TRBV7-2,15,TRBJ1-6,CASSFILSGHSPLHF,TGTGCCAGCAGCTTTATACTGAGTGGCCATTCACCCCTCCACTTT
.,.,TRBV19,14,TRBJ1-2,CASSLLGSNYGYTF,TGTGCCAGTAGCTTACTTGGCAGTAACTATGGCTACACCTTC
few,TRBD1,TRBV7-8,16,TRBJ2-7,CASSSPVTGLGYEQYF,TGTGCCAGCAGCTCCCCCGTGACAGGGCTCGGCTACGAGCAGTACTTC
few,.,TRBV20-1,15,TRBJ2-2,CSARWYKAGTGELFF,TGCAGTGCTAGGTGGTATAAAGCTGGTACCGGGGAGCTGTTTTTT
few,.,TRBV20-1,14,TRBJ2-5,CSARGTQFLGTQYF,TGCAGTGCTAGGGGTACGCAGTTTCTAGGGACCCAGTACTTC
few,.,TRBV7-2,11,TRBJ2-7,CASSLESEQYF,TGTGCCAGCAGCTTAGAATCCGAGCAGTACTTC
.,.,TRBV29-1,15,TRBJ1-4,CSVETGVLANEKLFF,TGCAGCGTTGAAACCGGGGTTTTGGCTAATGAAAAACTGTTTTTT
few,TRBD2,TRBV12-3/TRBV12-4,15,TRBJ2-5,CASTLTSGGSQTQYF,TGTGCCAGCACCCTCACTAGCGGGGGGTCCCAGACCCAGTACTTC
few,.,TRBV29-1,15,TRBJ2-3,CSVESGHLDYNTQYF,TGCAGCGTTGAGTCCGGACACCTCGATTATAATACGCAGTATTTT